The 27 T cell receptor beta chains in this list originate from one sample, sequenced in a study of T cell responses to AZD1222 COVID-19 vaccine. TCRdb's copy holds only in-frame clones and misses some; the assay was immunoSEQ multiplex PCR. The repertoire has over 85,000 clones, about 94% of them found once; the top ten carry 2.9%. The sequences come from peripheral blood, collected 28 days after the second AZD1222 dose. The receptors were gathered from an adult who received the AZD1222 COVID-19 vaccine.

This chain uses TRBV6-5 with TRBJ1-1; D possibly corresponds to TRBD1 (5 bases). CDR3 length: 13 amino acids. The V gene's germline CDR1 is MNHEY and CDR2 SVGAGI. Trimming took off 8 bases at V and 1 base at J, with 11 bases between the two ends. The CDR3 bases are TGTGCCAGCCTGGGGGTTACGAACACTGAAGCTTTCTTT. This encodes CASLGVTNTEAFF.

The V and J genes are TRBV30 and TRBJ1-6, with TRBD1 matching over 7 bases. This CDR3 is built from 16 residues. V was pared by 3 bases and J by 3 bases, with 8 bases of the junction left unmatched. Germline V gene lookup returns CDR1 GTSNPN and CDR2 SVGIG (reference sequence). The DNA for the CDR3 is TGTGCCTGGAGACTGGGAGGGACAGTCTATAATTCACCCCTCCACTTT. It codes for CAWRLGGTVYNSPLHF.

CDR3 nucleotide sequence: TGCAGCGTCGTTAGACAGGCCCGCACAGATACGCAGTATTTT. Translation gives CSVVRQARTDTQYF. The chain is built from TRBV29-1 and TRBJ2-3, with D possibly matching TRBD1 (6 bases). The CDR3 is made up of 14 amino acids. Germline CDR1 SQVTM, CDR2 ANQGSEA. V was trimmed by 6 bases and J by 1 base, leaving 14 bases between them.

V and J are TRBV6-5 and TRBJ1-5; tentative D call: TRBD1 (5 bases). This CDR3 is built from 14 residues. Germline V lookup: CDR1 MNHEY, CDR2 SVGAGI. The V and J ends lost 6 bases and 6 bases respectively, with 15 bases between them. This chain's CDR3 is CASRHGGAGQPQHF. The CDR3 bases are TGTGCCAGCAGACACGGCGGGGCGGGTCAGCCCCAGCATTTT.

This rearrangement joins TRBV19 to TRBJ1-5; D gene uncertain. CDR3 length: 13 residues. Germline V CDR1 and CDR2: LNHDA, SQIVND (reference sequence). Trimming shortened V by 3 bases and J by 5 bases, and 8 bases separated the two germline ends. This CDR3 is CASSISLDQPQHF. CDR3 DNA: TGTGCCAGTAGTATTAGTCTAGATCAGCCCCAGCATTTT.

The rearrangement links TRBV5-1 to TRBJ1-6, with 10 bases matching TRBD1. Trimming removed 4 bases from V and 5 bases from J; junction bases left unmatched: 9. This CDR3 spans 17 amino acids. CDR1 SGHRS and CDR2 YFSETQ come from the germline V gene. Written as DNA, the CDR3 is TGCGCCAGCAGCGCGCGACAGGGGGCGTTGGATAATTCACCCCTCCACTTT. Encoded protein: CASSARQGALDNSPLHF.

This chain connects TRBV4-1 to TRBJ1-4; 8 bases align to TRBD1. In germline, CDR1 is MGHRA, CDR2 YSYEKL. This CDR3 comprises 17 residues. Trimming took 0 bases from V and 6 from J; bases not matched to a gene: 9. CDR3 in DNA: TGCGCCAGCAGCCAAGATCGTAGCAGGACAGGGTATGAAAAACTGTTTTTT. Protein product: CASSQDRSRTGYEKLFF.

The chain joins TRBV9 to TRBJ1-2, with 9 bases identical to TRBD1. CDR1 is SGDLS, CDR2 YYNGEE, per germline. V gave up 5 bases and J gave up 7 bases; unmatched junction bases: 9. The CDR3 covers 14 residues. CDR3 region: CASRQTTGGVGYTF. Here the CDR3 DNA reads TGTGCCAGCAGACAAACAACAGGGGGCGTTGGCTACACCTTC.

This clone has more than one count but fewer than ten. V gene TRBV30 combines with J gene TRBJ1-3; tentatively, D is TRBD1 (6 bases). Per the germline V gene, CDR1 is GTSNPN and CDR2 is SVGIG (reference sequence). The ends were cut back, 0 bases at V and 2 bases at J, with 14 bases in the middle. This CDR3 contains 16 residues. CDR3 in DNA: TGTGCCTGGAGTGTATGGGACAACTTCGCTGGAAACACCATATATTTT. Its translation: CAWSVWDNFAGNTIYF.

In its sample, this clone was seen once. The chain recombines TRBV3-1 (or the pseudogene TRBV3-2) with TRBJ1-3; D unclear. Per the germline V gene, CDR1 is LGHDT and CDR2 is YNNKEL (reference sequence). The CDR3 spans 15 residues. Trimming left V 1 base short and J 0 bases short, with 7 bases between. The CDR3 reads CASSQGRSSGNTIYF. DNA of the CDR3: TGTGCCAGCAGCCAAGGCCGGAGCTCTGGAAACACCATATATTTT.

The rearrangement links TRBV18 to TRBJ1-5; a possible D gene is TRBD1 (5 bases). The CDR3 has 16 residues. The germline CDR1 and CDR2 sequences are KGHSH and LQKENI. Trimming stripped 1 base from V and 2 bases from J, with 12 bases between. The CDR3 DNA is TGTGCCAGCTCACCACGTGGAGGGGTGCGCAATCAGCCCCAGCATTTT. Protein: CASSPRGGVRNQPQHF.

This CDR3 is CATKRWGNTEAFF. CDR3 nucleotide sequence: TGTGCCACCAAACGCTGGGGGAACACTGAAGCTTTCTTT. The rearrangement links TRBV27 to TRBJ1-1, with D unresolved. The CDR3 extends over 13 amino acids. The V and J ends lost 10 bases and 1 base respectively, with 13 bases between them. The germline gives CDR1 MNHEY, CDR2 SMNVEV (reference sequence).

This chain connects TRBV15 to TRBJ1-6; D gene ambiguous. Germline assignment: CDR1 LNHNV and CDR2 YYDKDF (reference sequence). The V end was cut by 3 bases, the J end by 13 bases, with 10 bases between. The CDR3 covers 12 residues. Here the CDR3 reads CATSSRPGPLHF. The CDR3 nucleotides are TGTGCCACCAGCAGTCGCCCGGGCCCCCTCCACTTT.

The chain employs TRBV11-1 and TRBJ1-2; unclear D gene. Germline V gene sequence: CDR1 SGHAT, CDR2 FQDESV (reference sequence). V lost 4 bases to trimming and J lost 9 bases, with 15 bases between them. There are 13 residues in the CDR3. The CDR3 sequence: CASSYSDTRSYTF. For the CDR3, the DNA is TGTGCCAGCAGCTACTCCGACACTCGAAGCTACACCTTC.

The chain employs TRBV5-1 and TRBJ1-1; TRBD1 matches at 8 bases. The CDR3 contains 18 residues. Germline values: CDR1 SGHRS, CDR2 YFSETQ. J lost 5 bases, V lost 0 bases, and 15 bases had no gene match. The CDR3: CASSLAPLQGGMWTEAFF. Here the CDR3 DNA reads TGCGCCAGCAGCTTGGCCCCCTTACAGGGGGGAATGTGGACTGAAGCTTTCTTT.

The chain recombines TRBV6-1 with TRBJ1-2; D remains ambiguous. The CDR3 sequence is 15 residues long. CDR1 is MNHNS and CDR2 is SASEGT in the germline V gene. Between the trimmed V and J ends, which lost 2 bases and 2 bases, there was a span of 12 bases. The CDR3 coding sequence is TGTGCCAGCAGTGAATCTTACGGACCGAACTATGGCTACACCTTC. Protein: CASSESYGPNYGYTF.

The chain combines TRBV6-5 with TRBJ2-1; possible D gene TRBD1, 6 bases. The germline V gene has CDR1 MNHEY and CDR2 SVGAGI. With 2 bases removed from V and 4 bases from J, the gap between germline ends came to 9 bases. This CDR3 is built from 14 residues. For the CDR3, the DNA is TGTGCCAGCAGTTACCTAGGGGGTTACAATGAGCAGTTCTTC. Protein: CASSYLGGYNEQFF.

This clone was found once. This chain links TRBV11-2 with TRBJ1-2; weak D call: TRBD1 (5 bases). V gave up 2 bases and J gave up 3 bases, with 7 bases separating them. The CDR3 runs to 13 residues. The germline gives CDR1 SGHAT, CDR2 FQNNGV. CDR3 DNA: TGTGCCAGCAGCTTACAGGGATACTATGGCTACACCTTC. The encoded protein is CASSLQGYYGYTF.

The chain employs TRBV3-1 (or the pseudogene TRBV3-2) and TRBJ2-1, with D maybe TRBD1 (5 bases). CDR3 length: 18 amino acids. Germline V gives CDR1 LGHDT, CDR2 YNNKEL (reference sequence). Trimming took 2 bases from V and 8 from J, leaving 25 bases between them. The CDR3 here is CASSQMLSTGYNVYEQFF. CDR3 coding DNA: TGTGCCAGCAGCCAAATGCTGAGCACAGGCTACAATGTCTATGAGCAGTTCTTC.

The CDR3 DNA sequence: TGTGCCAGCAGCGGCGGGACAAAAGCTTTCTTT. Amino acids: CASSGGTKAFF. The V call is TRBV9, the J call TRBJ1-1; D perhaps matches TRBD1 (6 bases). Germline V gene lookup returns CDR1 SGDLS and CDR2 YYNGEE. The CDR3 sequence is 11 residues long. The V gene lost 3 bases and the J gene lost 9 bases, with 9 bases spanning the gap.

The CDR3 region has the DNA TGCGCCAGCAGCTTGGCCGGTACAGGAAGGAACACTGAAGCTTTCTTT. Its translation is CASSLAGTGRNTEAFF. This rearrangement joins TRBV5-1 to TRBJ1-1, with a tentative D call TRBD1 (5 bases). The CDR3 covers 16 residues. The V end lost 0 bases, the J end lost 1 base, and 13 bases lay between the germline ends. Germline lookup yields CDR1 SGHRS and CDR2 YFSETQ.

The rearrangement uses TRBV3-1 (or the pseudogene TRBV3-2) and TRBJ1-2, with a weak D call TRBD1 (5 bases). V was clipped by 4 bases and J by 2 bases, with 11 bases between them. CDR1 and CDR2 from the germline V gene are LGHDT and YNNKEL (reference sequence). CDR3 size: 14 residues. In nucleotides, the CDR3 is TGTGCCAGCAGCCGGGGGAGGGAAAACTATGGCTACACCTTC. Its translation: CASSRGRENYGYTF.

The V gene is TRBV7-2, the J gene TRBJ1-1, with unresolved D. The CDR3 runs to 13 residues. Germline V gene sequence: CDR1 SGHTA, CDR2 FQGNSA. V was pared by 5 bases and J by 4 bases, with 11 bases between. Here the CDR3 reads CASSPDYGTEAFF. Here the CDR3 DNA reads TGTGCCAGCAGCCCGGATTATGGCACTGAAGCTTTCTTT.

The V and J genes are TRBV7-8 and TRBJ1-2; TRBD1 agrees at 11 bases. Germline CDR1 SGHVS, CDR2 FQNEAQ. V shed 5 bases, J shed 3 bases, and the junction held 11 bases outside the gene matches. The CDR3 is 17 amino acids. The CDR3 DNA is TGTGCCAGCAGCATCAACGTCCCGGGACAGGGGGACTATGGCTACACCTTC. Protein product: CASSINVPGQGDYGYTF.

The V call is TRBV9, the J call TRBJ2-7; D not certain. CDR1 SGDLS and CDR2 YYNGEE come from the germline V gene. This CDR3 contains 14 residues. V lost 4 bases and J lost 7, with 18 bases in between. CDR3 nucleotide sequence: TGTGCCAGCAGCTACCCCCCTCTTGGGTCGGAGCAGTACTTC. It encodes CASSYPPLGSEQYF.

The chain employs TRBV7-6 and TRBJ2-5; 11 nucleotides line up with TRBD2. Germline V gives CDR1 SGHVS, CDR2 FNYEAQ. The CDR3 totals 16 residues. J lost 5 bases, V lost 6 bases, and 11 bases had no gene match. The CDR3 DNA reads TGTGCCAGCAGTCCTAGCGGGGGGTCTCAGCAGGAGACCCAGTACTTC. It translates to CASSPSGGSQQETQYF.

This clone was counted between two and nine times. This chain links TRBV19 with TRBJ1-6, with D hard to call. Germline-derived CDR1 and CDR2 are LNHDA and SQIVND (reference sequence). This CDR3 is 15 amino acids long. Trimming pared 4 bases from V and 7 bases from J, leaving 14 bases between. The CDR3 sequence: CASSKKAGPNSPLHF. As DNA, the CDR3 is TGTGCCAGTAGTAAGAAAGCAGGACCAAATTCACCCCTCCACTTT.